Listed below are T cell receptor beta chains from one sample, sequenced in a study of T cells in Graves' hyperthyroidism and ophthalmopathy. TCRdb redid the calling of the multiplex PCR reads with MiXCR, one entry per CDR3 protein. This table has roughly 500,000 distinct CDR3 sequences, 11% to 15% appearing once. Specimen: blood. The receptors here all came from a woman aged 30 to 39 with Graves' hyperthyroidism that later progressed to Graves' ophthalmopathy. Both conserved end residues are part of each CDR3. Each record gives: J gene, D gene, clone size, V gene, CDR3 DNA, CDR3 protein. D genes are given only for firm matches. Where a row states a size, it is once, few, many or the class of an expanded clone; other rows omit it.

TRBJ1-1 . many TRBV12-3/TRBV12-4 TGTGCCAGCTGGGACCCGGCTTACATGAACACTGAAGCTTTCTTT CASWDPAYMNTEAFF
TRBJ2-1 . many TRBV12-5 TGTGCTAGCATTCTAGGGGCCCATGATGAGCAGTTCTTC CASILGAHDEQFF
TRBJ2-7 . . TRBV29-1 TGCAGCGTTGCTTTCGATTACGAGCAGTACTTC CSVAFDYEQYF
TRBJ1-5 . . TRBV29-1 TGCAGCGCTAAGAGGGACAGCAATCAGCCCCAGCATTTT CSAKRDSNQPQHF
TRBJ2-1 TRBD2 . TRBV28 TGTGCCAGCCCTCCTATCCCGCTAGCGGGACCCTATCGAAATGAGCAGTTCTTC CASPPIPLAGPYRNEQFF
TRBJ1-5 TRBD1 many TRBV7-2 TGTGCCAGCAGCCCGAGGGGACAGGAAGATCAGCCCCAGCATTTT CASSPRGQEDQPQHF
TRBJ2-7 . few TRBV30 TGTGCCTGGACTTCGAAGGACGGTTACGAGCAGTACTTC CAWTSKDGYEQYF
TRBJ2-2 TRBD2 . TRBV28 TGTGCCAGCAGTTGGGCGCGGGAGAGCACCGGGGAGCTGTTTTTT CASSWARESTGELFF
TRBJ2-1 . . TRBV7-7 TGTGCTAGCAGCCCACTACTAGGGGGGTCGGGTGAGCAGTTCTTC CASSPLLGGSGEQFF
TRBJ2-2 TRBD2 many TRBV2 TGTGCCAGCAGTGAAGGTTTATGGACTAGGGCGGTCTTCGGGGAGCTGTTTTTT CASSEGLWTRAVFGELFF
TRBJ2-2 . . TRBV15 TGTGCCACCAGCTCCACACAGTACACCGGGGAGCTGTTTTTT CATSSTQYTGELFF
TRBJ1-5 . many TRBV29-1 TGCAGCGTTATTGTGGCCAACAATCAGCCCCAGCATTTT CSVIVANNQPQHF
TRBJ2-1 . few TRBV20-1 TGCAGTGCTAGATCCGGACTGTACAATGAGCAGTTCTTC CSARSGLYNEQFF
TRBJ2-3 . many TRBV28 TGTGCCAGCAGTTTATGGCAAGTCACAGATACGCAGTATTTT CASSLWQVTDTQYF
TRBJ2-1 TRBD2 many TRBV2 TGTGCCAGCAGCGCGGGACTAGCGGGAGTTGAGCAGTTCTTC CASSAGLAGVEQFF
TRBJ1-2 . few TRBV4-1 TGCGCCAGCAGCCAAGGCCCGGGGGCCACTAACTATGGCTACACCTTC CASSQGPGATNYGYTF
TRBJ1-2 . . TRBV20-1 TGCAGTGCCCGACGCGCAGGAAGGGATGGCTACACCTTC CSARRAGRDGYTF
TRBJ2-7 . many TRBV19 TGTGCCAGTAGTATAAATAGGGGCGGACACGAGCAGTACTTC CASSINRGGHEQYF
TRBJ2-1 TRBD2 . TRBV6-2/TRBV6-3 TGTGCCAGCAGAGTTGGACTAGCGGGGTACAATGAGCAGTTCTTC CASRVGLAGYNEQFF
TRBJ1-3 . few TRBV12-3/TRBV12-4 TGTGCCAGCAGTTTAGGTGGCTTCGCAGACACCATATATTTT CASSLGGFADTIYF
TRBJ2-2 . . TRBV10-3 TGTGTCATCAGTGAGGAGGCGAACACCGGGGAGCTGTTTTTT CVISEEANTGELFF
TRBJ2-3 . . TRBV5-1 TGCGCCAGCAGCCATGACCAGCGGCGCACAGATACGCAGTATTTT CASSHDQRRTDTQYF
TRBJ2-7 TRBD1 many TRBV7-8 TGTGCCAGCAGGAAATCTGGGGACAGGGGTTCCTACGAGCAGTACTTC CASRKSGDRGSYEQYF
TRBJ1-5 . few TRBV4-1 TGCGCCAGCAGCCAAGTTCGGGATCAGCCCCAGCATTTT CASSQVRDQPQHF
TRBJ1-2 . few TRBV14 TGTGCCAGCAGCCGAGGGAGCTATGGCTACACCTTC CASSRGSYGYTF
TRBJ2-5 . many TRBV3-1 TGTGCCAGCAGCCAAGAGACTAGTAAAGAGACCCAGTACTTC CASSQETSKETQYF
TRBJ1-2 . few TRBV28 TGTGCCAGCAGTTTGGGACGGACAGTTAACTATGGCTACACCTTC CASSLGRTVNYGYTF
TRBJ2-7 TRBD2 . TRBV12-3/TRBV12-4 TGTGCCAGCAGACCGGGACTATTCTCCTACGAGCAGTACTTC CASRPGLFSYEQYF
TRBJ1-2 . . TRBV15 TGTGCCACCAGCAGAGAGAGGGGGTCGCCGTACTATGGCTACACCTTC CATSRERGSPYYGYTF
TRBJ2-2 TRBD1 many TRBV27 TGTGCCAGCAGTGTGACAGGGGGTATAGGCACCGGGGAGCTGTTTTTT CASSVTGGIGTGELFF
TRBJ2-1 . few TRBV6-5 TGTGCCGGCAGTTACGAGGCCACCGGTGAGCAGTTCTTC CAGSYEATGEQFF
TRBJ2-1 TRBD2 . TRBV19 TGTGCCAGTAGCAAACTAGCGTCTCTCTACAATGAGCAGTTCTTC CASSKLASLYNEQFF
TRBJ2-1 . . TRBV12-3/TRBV12-4 TGTGCCAGCAGTTCGGCAGGAGAAGGTTACAATGAGCAGTTCTTC CASSSAGEGYNEQFF
TRBJ1-2 . many TRBV12-3/TRBV12-4 TGTGCCAGCAGCCCCGGGACGGGGATTTTGGGCTACACCTTC CASSPGTGILGYTF
TRBJ2-7 TRBD1 . TRBV20-1 TGCAGTGCCCTTCTGACAGGGGGTCGAGAGCAGTACTTC CSALLTGGREQYF
TRBJ2-7 TRBD2 . TRBV20-1 TGCAGTGCTAGAGATCGGCAGGGAACTAGCGGGGCTTACGAGCAGTACTTC CSARDRQGTSGAYEQYF
TRBJ1-6 . . TRBV11-3 TGTGCCAGCAGCTTAGGGCAGACTTATAATTCACCCCTCCACTTT CASSLGQTYNSPLHF
TRBJ2-2 TRBD2 few TRBV19 TGTGCCAGTACCCGGGGGACTAGCGGGATCCTTTACACCGGGGAGCTGTTTTTT CASTRGTSGILYTGELFF
TRBJ1-5 . many TRBV2 TGTGCCAGCAGGACCGGGACCGCGAAGGGGAGCAATCAGCCCCAGCATTTT CASRTGTAKGSNQPQHF
TRBJ1-1 . many TRBV5-5 TGTGCCAGCAGCTTTTTGCTGCCGGACACTGAAGCTTTCTTT CASSFLLPDTEAFF
TRBJ1-5 . . TRBV20-1 TGCAGTGCTATACCTTCTAATCAGCCCCAGCATTTT CSAIPSNQPQHF
TRBJ2-7 . . TRBV20-1 TGCAGTGCTAGAGTGGGTAGCGACTTAACCTACGAGCAGTACTTC CSARVGSDLTYEQYF
TRBJ1-1 TRBD1 . TRBV12-3/TRBV12-4 TGTGCCAGCAGTCGCAATCAGGGGGCGAATGGTGAAGCTTTCTTT CASSRNQGANGEAFF
TRBJ2-5 . few TRBV29-1 TGCAGCGTTGGAGGACTCTCGGCGGAGACCCAGTACTTC CSVGGLSAETQYF
TRBJ2-3 . few TRBV7-4 TGTGCCAGCAGCTTAGAGCGGAGGGGGGGTGGAGATACGCAGTATTTT CASSLERRGGGDTQYF
TRBJ1-3 . few TRBV3-1 TGTGCCAGCAGCCACAGCGTTCGGGACACCATATATTTT CASSHSVRDTIYF
TRBJ2-5 . many TRBV4-1 TGCGCCAGCAGCCAAGAGAGTAGCGGTAACCAAGAGACCCAGTACTTC CASSQESSGNQETQYF
TRBJ2-7 TRBD1 many TRBV10-2 TGCGCCAGCAGTGAGAACGGACAGGGCCACGAGCAGTACTTC CASSENGQGHEQYF
TRBJ2-7 TRBD2 many TRBV10-3 TGTGCCATCAGTGACGAGCGGGGACCTCTCTCCGAGCAGTACTTC CAISDERGPLSEQYF
TRBJ1-4 . many TRBV6-1 TGTGCCAGCAGCGGGGGGACAACTAATGAAAAACTGTTTTTT CASSGGTTNEKLFF
TRBJ1-1 . . TRBV19 TGTGCCAGCCTACAGGGATACACTGAAGCTTTCTTT CASLQGYTEAFF